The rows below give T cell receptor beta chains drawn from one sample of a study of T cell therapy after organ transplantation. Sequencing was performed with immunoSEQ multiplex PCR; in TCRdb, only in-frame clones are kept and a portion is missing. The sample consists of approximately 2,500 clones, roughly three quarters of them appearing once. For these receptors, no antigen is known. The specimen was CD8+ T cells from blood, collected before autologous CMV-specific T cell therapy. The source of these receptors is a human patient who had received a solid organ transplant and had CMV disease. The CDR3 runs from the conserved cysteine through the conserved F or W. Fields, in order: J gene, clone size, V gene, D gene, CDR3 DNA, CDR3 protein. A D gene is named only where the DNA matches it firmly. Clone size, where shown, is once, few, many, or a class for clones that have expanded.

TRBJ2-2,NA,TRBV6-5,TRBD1,TGTGCCAGCAGCAGATCACAGGGGGCCGGGGAGCTGTTTTTT,CASSRSQGAGELFF
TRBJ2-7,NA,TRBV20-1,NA,TGCAGTGCTCCAGGGGCCTACGAGCAGTACTTC,CSAPGAYEQYF
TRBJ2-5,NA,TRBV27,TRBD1,TGTGCCAGCAGTCCGATAGACAGGGGTGGGACCCAGTACTTC,CASSPIDRGGTQYF
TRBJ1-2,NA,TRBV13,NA,TGTGCCAGCAGGGGGACGGACGCCTATGGCTACACCTTC,CASRGTDAYGYTF
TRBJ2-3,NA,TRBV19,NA,TGTGCCAGTAGTATAGCGTCAGGGGTTGCGCAGTATTTT,CASSIASGVAQYF
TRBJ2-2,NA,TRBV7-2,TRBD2,TGTGCCAGCAGCCCCGGACAGCGGGAGGGGCTTACCGGGGAGCTGTTTTTT,CASSPGQREGLTGELFF
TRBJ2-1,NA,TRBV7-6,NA,TGTGCCAGCAGCCTCCCTGACAATGAGCAGTTCTTC,CASSLPDNEQFF
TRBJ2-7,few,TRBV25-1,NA,TGTGCCAGCAGTGAATTTGGGACGAGCTCAGAGGGACGCTACGAGCAGTACTTC,CASSEFGTSSEGRYEQYF
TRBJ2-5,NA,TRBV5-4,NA,TGTGCCAGCAGCTCGGGGTGGTCGTCGGTGGAGACCCAGTACTTC,CASSSGWSSVETQYF
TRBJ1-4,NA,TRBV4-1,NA,TGCGCCAGCAGCCAGGACACTAGTTTGGATGAAAAACTGTTTTTT,CASSQDTSLDEKLFF
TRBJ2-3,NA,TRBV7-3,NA,TGTGCCAGCAGCCTGACCCCGGGTGGTGTAAGCACAGATACGCAGTATTTT,CASSLTPGGVSTDTQYF
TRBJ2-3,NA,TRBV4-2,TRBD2,TGTGCCAGCAGCCAAGGGCCCGGGACTAGCGGAGGGATAGATACGCAGTATTTT,CASSQGPGTSGGIDTQYF
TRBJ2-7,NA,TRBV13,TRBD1,TGTGCCAGCAGCTCCAGGACAGGGGGAAGCTCCTACGAGCAGTACTTC,CASSSRTGGSSYEQYF
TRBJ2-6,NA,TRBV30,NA,TGTGCCTGGAGTGCGCCCGGGATCTCTGGGGCCAACGTCCTGACTTTC,CAWSAPGISGANVLTF
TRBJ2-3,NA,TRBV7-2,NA,TGTGCCAGCAGCCTCGGCACAGATACGCAGTATTTT,CASSLGTDTQYF
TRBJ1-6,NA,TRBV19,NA,TGTGCCAGTAGCTATGGGGGCGCGAATTCACCCCTCCACTTT,CASSYGGANSPLHF
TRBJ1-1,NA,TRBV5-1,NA,TGCGCCAGCAGCTTGTTGGGCACTGAAGCTTTCTTT,CASSLLGTEAFF
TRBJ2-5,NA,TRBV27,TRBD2,TGTGCCAGCAGTCCCTCCGGACTAGCGGGAGTGGGGGAGACCCAGTACTTC,CASSPSGLAGVGETQYF
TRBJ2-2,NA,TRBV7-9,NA,TGTGCCAGCAGCTTGCAACAGGCTAGAACCGCCGCCGGGGAGCTGTTTTTT,CASSLQQARTAAGELFF
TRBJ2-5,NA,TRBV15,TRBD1,TGTGCCACCCAGGGGGAGAGGGAGACCCAGTACTTC,CATQGERETQYF
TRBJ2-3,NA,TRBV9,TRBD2,TGTGCCAGCAGCGTAGAGGGAGGGTCCGGGGTGACAGATACGCAGTATTTT,CASSVEGGSGVTDTQYF
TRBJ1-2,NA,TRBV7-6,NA,TGTGCCAGCAGCTTATACAGTGGCTACACCTTC,CASSLYSGYTF
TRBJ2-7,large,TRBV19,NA,TGTGCCAGTAGTGGCGGTTACGAGCAGTACTTC,CASSGGYEQYF
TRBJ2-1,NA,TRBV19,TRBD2,TGTGCCAGTAGTATAGGGACTAGCGGGATGGGCCTCTACAATGAGCAGTTCTTC,CASSIGTSGMGLYNEQFF
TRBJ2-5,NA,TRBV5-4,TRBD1,TGTGCCAGCAGCTCTACAGGGGTGGGATTGGAGACCCAGTACTTC,CASSSTGVGLETQYF
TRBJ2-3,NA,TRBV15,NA,TGTGCCACCAGCTCCCCTAACAGGGCCGAAGATACGCAGTATTTT,CATSSPNRAEDTQYF
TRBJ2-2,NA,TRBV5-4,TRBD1,TGTGCCAGCAGCCCGACAGGGGGTGCCGGGGAGCTGTTTTTT,CASSPTGGAGELFF
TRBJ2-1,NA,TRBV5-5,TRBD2,TGTGCCAGCAGCTTGGGTGGTAGCGGGGTGATTGAGCAGTTCTTC,CASSLGGSGVIEQFF
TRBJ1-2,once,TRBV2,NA,TGTGCCAGCAGTGACCCCATCTCTATCTCGGCCGTCGGGGAAGGCTACACCTTC,CASSDPISISAVGEGYTF
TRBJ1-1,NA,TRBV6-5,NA,TGTGCCAGCAGTCACATGGGGGTGACTGAAGCTTTCTTT,CASSHMGVTEAFF
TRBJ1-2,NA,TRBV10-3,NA,TGTGCCATCAGTGCGGGGACGGACCTAGTTAACTATGGCTACACCTTC,CAISAGTDLVNYGYTF
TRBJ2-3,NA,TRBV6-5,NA,TGTGCCAGCAGTTCAAGGGAGTTGGATACGCAGTATTTT,CASSSRELDTQYF
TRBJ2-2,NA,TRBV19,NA,TGTGCCAGTAATCCCGGGACAAATAGCGGGGAGCTGTTTTTT,CASNPGTNSGELFF
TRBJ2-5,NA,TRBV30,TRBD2,TGTGCCTGGAGTATGGGACTAGCGGGAGCAGAGACCCAGTACTTC,CAWSMGLAGAETQYF
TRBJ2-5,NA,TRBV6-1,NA,TGTGCCAGCAGTGAACTGAGAGGAGGCCCTCAAGAGACCCAGTACTTC,CASSELRGGPQETQYF
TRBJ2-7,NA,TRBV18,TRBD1,TGTGCCAGCTCATCTTACGACAGGGCTGTGGAGGCGAGTACCTACGAGCAGTACTTC,CASSSYDRAVEASTYEQYF
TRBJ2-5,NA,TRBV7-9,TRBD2,TGTGCCAGCAGCTTCAAAGGGTATCCGGGACTAGCGGGAGGAGAGACCCAGTACTTC,CASSFKGYPGLAGGETQYF
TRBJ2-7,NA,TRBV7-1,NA,TGTGCCAGCAGCCAGGATCAGACCTCTTGGGGCGAGCAGTACTTC,CASSQDQTSWGEQYF
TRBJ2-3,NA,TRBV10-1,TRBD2,TGCGCCAGCAGTGCGTTAGCGGGAGGGTCAGATACGCAGTATTTT,CASSALAGGSDTQYF
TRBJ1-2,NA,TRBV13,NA,TGTGCCAGCAGCCCACTAGGGGGGGAGGAGAACTATGGCTACACCTTC,CASSPLGGEENYGYTF
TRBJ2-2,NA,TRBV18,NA,TGTGCCAGCCACCGGGGGTACGGGGAGCTGTTTTTT,CASHRGYGELFF
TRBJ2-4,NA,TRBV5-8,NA,TGTGCCAGCAGCTTGGGCGTGGTACCTAACATTCAGTACTTC,CASSLGVVPNIQYF
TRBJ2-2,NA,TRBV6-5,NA,TGTGCCAGCAGTTACTCGACTGCGACACCCGGGGAGCTGTTTTTT,CASSYSTATPGELFF
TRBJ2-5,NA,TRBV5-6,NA,TGTGCCAGCAGCTTGTTATTAGGGGAGACCCAGTACTTC,CASSLLLGETQYF
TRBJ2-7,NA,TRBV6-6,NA,TGTGCCAGCAGTTATCAGGACGGGGGAGGATTCGAGCAGTACTTC,CASSYQDGGGFEQYF
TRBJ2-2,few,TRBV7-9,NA,TGTGCCAGCTCCCTTTACACCGGGGAGCTGTTTTTT,CASSLYTGELFF
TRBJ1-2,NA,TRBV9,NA,TGTGCCAGCAGCGTAGGGGGAACAATTAACTATGGCTACACCTTC,CASSVGGTINYGYTF
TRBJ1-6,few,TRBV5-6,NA,TGTGCCAGCAGCGACGGCAGGGGTTTTTCACCCCTCCACTTT,CASSDGRGFSPLHF
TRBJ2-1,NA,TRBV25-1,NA,TGTGCCAGCAGTGGAGGGAATGAGCAGTTCTTC,CASSGGNEQFF
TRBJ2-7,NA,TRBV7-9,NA,TGTGCCAGCAGCTTAGAACTAGGCCCCTCTTCCTACGAGCAGTACTTC,CASSLELGPSSYEQYF
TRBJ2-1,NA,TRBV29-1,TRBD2,TGCAGCGTTGAAGATGGGGAGGGGATTCCCTACAATGAGCAGTTCTTC,CSVEDGEGIPYNEQFF
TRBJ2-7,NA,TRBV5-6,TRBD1,TGTGCCAGCAGCTTGGCAGGGGGCAACTCCTACGAGCAGTACTTC,CASSLAGGNSYEQYF
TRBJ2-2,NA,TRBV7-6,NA,TGTGCCAGCAGCTCCCCCGGGGAGCTGTTTTTT,CASSSPGELFF
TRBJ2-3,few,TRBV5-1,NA,TGCGCCAGCACTTGGGCGGGATGGCAATTGACAGATACGCAGTATTTT,CASTWAGWQLTDTQYF
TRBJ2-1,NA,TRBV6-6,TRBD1,TGTGCCAGCAGTCCAGACAGGGGTGAGCAGTTCTTC,CASSPDRGEQFF
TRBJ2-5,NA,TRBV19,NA,TGTGCCAGTGCCAGCCCTAGCCCTTGGGGGCCGGAGACCCAGTACTTC,CASASPSPWGPETQYF
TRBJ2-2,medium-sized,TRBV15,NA,TGTGCCACCAGAACGACCACTTCGGCGGTCGGGGAGCTGTTTTTT,CATRTTTSAVGELFF
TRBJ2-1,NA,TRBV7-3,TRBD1,TGTGCCAGCAGCTTAGGCGGACAGGGGGCTGAGCAGTTCTTC,CASSLGGQGAEQFF
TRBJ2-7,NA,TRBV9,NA,TGTGCCAGCAGCCAATCTGAGGGAGCCCTCTCCTACGAGCAGTACTTC,CASSQSEGALSYEQYF